One and the same sample provided the 7 T cell receptor beta chains below, sequenced in a study of T cell clonality in common variable immunodeficiency. Profiled with immunoSEQ multiplex PCR; TCRdb holds only in-frame clones, not every one. This sample includes 40,000 to 50,000 clones with no singletons; its ten biggest clones take up less than 11%. The sample taken for sequencing was peripheral blood mononuclear cells. Receptors were obtained from a person between 18 and 75 years old in good health.

This clone was observed many times. The CDR3 is cut off 3 residues early in the read; its end comes from the germline J gene. The chain combines TRBV4-1 with TRBJ1-2; 8 bases align to TRBD1. From germline, CDR1 is MGHRA and CDR2 YSYEKL. The CDR3 is 15 amino acids. J gave up 6 bases and V 1 base, and 7 bases lay outside the gene matches. The CDR3: CASSQADRVLDGYTF. The DNA read from the CDR3 is TGCGCCAGCAGCCAAGCGGACAGGGTCTTGGATGGC.

In its sample, this clone was seen many times. The sequence runs out 3 residues before the end of the CDR3; the remainder is reconstructed from the germline J gene. The rearrangement links TRBV5-1 to TRBJ1-2, with D unresolved. CDR3 length: 14 amino acids. Trimming pared 0 bases from V and 3 bases from J, leaving 9 bases between. Looked up from germline, CDR1 is SGHRS and CDR2 is YFSETQ. The sequenced part of the CDR3 DNA is TGCGCCAGCAGCTTGGCCGGGGAGGACTATGGC. Translating it yields CASSLAGEDYG. The entire CDR3 protein reads CASSLAGEDYGYTF.

This clone was observed at least ten times. Sequencing ends 3 residues short of the CDR3 end; the germline J gene provides the rest. The rearrangement joins TRBV18 to TRBJ1-1; D uncertain. Germline lookup yields CDR1 KGHSH and CDR2 LQKENI. The CDR3 runs to 16 residues. V lost 3 bases and J lost 0, with 14 bases in between. CDR3: CASSPPQSDMNTEAFF. The CDR3 bases that were read are TGTGCCAGCTCACCCCCCCAGAGCGATATGAACACTGAA.

This clone was observed at least ten times. CDR3 DNA, as far as it was read: TGCAGTGCTAGGGGGGACAGGGACTATGGC. It specifies CSARGDRDYG. The CDR3 in its entirety is CSARGDRDYGYTF. V gene TRBV20-1 combines with J gene TRBJ1-2, with 9 bases fitting TRBD1. The read finishes 3 residues shy of the CDR3 end, and the germline J gene is used to complete it. The CDR3 totals 13 residues. With V trimmed by 3 bases and J by 3 bases, 2 bases remained unmatched. Germline CDR1 and CDR2: DFQATT and SNEGSKA (reference sequence).

This clone was counted ten times or more. The read ends 3 residues early relative to the CDR3; the germline J gene fills the gap. This chain joins TRBV18 and TRBJ1-1; no reliable D call. Trimming shortened V by 0 bases and J by 4 bases, and 12 bases separated the two germline ends. This CDR3 is 15 amino acids long. CDR1 is KGHSH, CDR2 LQKENI, per germline. The CDR3 loop is CASSPPRPRATEAFF. Partial CDR3 DNA: TGTGCCAGCTCACCACCGAGACCGCGGGCCACTGAA.

This clone was detected ten times or more. The read gets to within 3 residues of the CDR3 end, and the germline J gene fills in the rest. This chain uses TRBV5-1 with TRBJ2-7, with TRBD1 matching over 8 bases. The germline gives CDR1 SGHRS, CDR2 YFSETQ. The V and J ends lost 4 bases and 4 bases, in that order; junction bases with no gene match: 7. The CDR3 covers 14 residues. The sequenced part of the CDR3 DNA is TGCGCCAGCAGCCTAAGACAGGGGAGGTACGAG. It yields the protein CASSLRQGRYE. The full CDR3 protein is CASSLRQGRYEQYF. Full variable domain (rest looked up from reference TRBV5-1 and TRBJ2-7): KAGVTQTPRYLIKTRGQQVTLSCSPISGHRSVSWYQQTPGQGLQFLFEYFSETQRNKGNFPGRFSGRQFSNSRSEMNVSTLELGDSALYLCASSLRQGRYEQYFGPGTRLTVT.

In its sample, this clone was seen many times. The sequence runs out 3 residues before the end of the CDR3; the remainder is reconstructed from the germline J gene. This chain uses TRBV20-1 with TRBJ2-1; 12 bases line up with TRBD2. The V segment lost 3 bases and the J segment 9 bases; nucleotides outside the gene matches: 12. The CDR3 totals 16 residues. From germline, CDR1 is DFQATT and CDR2 SNEGSKA (reference sequence). Incomplete CDR3 DNA: TGCAGTGCTAGGCCTCGGACTAGCGGGGTCAGCTCTGAG. Translation gives CSARPRTSGVSSE. The entire CDR3 is CSARPRTSGVSSEQFF.